Sequencing of this T cell receptor beta chain was carried out in a study of blood T cell repertoires in COVID-19. Study in general: The origin of the acute and convalescent COVID-19 samples was the United States, Italy and Spain. The cDNA or gDNA used as material had been derived from T cells, B-cell-depleted T cells, or PBMCs.

Per the original data handling: Amplification of reference gene primers was used by the study to estimate nucleated cell counts. Profiling relied on immunoSEQ multiplex PCR, and the TCRdb table lists in-frame clones only, not all of them. From that table come the V and J calls and clone size; the DNA was used to work out D and trimming. Of 130,000 or so clones in the sample, approximately 80% were seen once. V trimming: 0 bases; J trimming: 3 bases; junction bases outside the gene matches: 3. This CDR3 has 15 amino acids. CDR1 and CDR2 from the germline V gene are MNHEY and SVGAGI. Sequencing was carried out using peripheral blood. This rearrangement joins TRBV6-5 to TRBJ1-2; 8 positions agree with TRBD1. The source of this sequence is a woman of 80 years or more with acute or convalescent COVID-19. CDR3 amino acids: CASSYSRGLYYGYTF. The CDR3 DNA is TGTGCCAGCAGTTACTCCAGGGGGCTATACTATGGCTACACCTTC.